This TCR beta chain derives from a study of control samples from healthy donors and cancer patients. Germline CDR1 is MGHRA and CDR2 is YSYEKL. The CDR3 runs to 20 residues. V gave up 0 bases and J gave up 7 bases; unmatched junction bases: 18. This clone appeared once. The repertoire was sequenced with immunoSEQ multiplex PCR; TCRdb's copy has only in-frame clones and lacks some. This sample has some 150,000 clones, with 90% to 95% found just once. The source of this sequence is a woman aged 55 to 70 in good health. The chain uses TRBV4-1 and TRBJ2-2; 9 bases match TRBD2. Sequencing was performed on blood. CDR3 bases: TGCGCCAGCAGCCAAGATAGAGACAGCGCTAGCGGGGACCACCGCGGGGAGCTGTTTTTT. This codes for CASSQDRDSASGDHRGELFF.